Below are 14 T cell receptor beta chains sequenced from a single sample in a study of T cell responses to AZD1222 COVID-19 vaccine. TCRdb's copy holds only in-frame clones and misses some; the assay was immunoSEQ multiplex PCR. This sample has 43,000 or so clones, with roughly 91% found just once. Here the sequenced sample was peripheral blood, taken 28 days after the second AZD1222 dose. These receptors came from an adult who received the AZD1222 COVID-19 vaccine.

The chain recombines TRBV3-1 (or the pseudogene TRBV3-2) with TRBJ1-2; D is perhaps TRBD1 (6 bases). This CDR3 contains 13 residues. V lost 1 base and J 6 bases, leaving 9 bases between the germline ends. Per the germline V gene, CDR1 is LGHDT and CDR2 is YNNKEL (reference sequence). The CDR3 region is CASSQVRGDGYTF. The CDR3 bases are TGTGCCAGCAGCCAAGTAAGGGGGGATGGCTACACCTTC.

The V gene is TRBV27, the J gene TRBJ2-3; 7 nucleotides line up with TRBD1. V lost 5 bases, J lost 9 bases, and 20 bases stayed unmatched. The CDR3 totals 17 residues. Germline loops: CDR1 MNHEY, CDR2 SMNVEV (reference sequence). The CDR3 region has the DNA TGTGCCAGCAGTACCCTCTACAGGGGCCTTCCCGAGGGGACGCAGTATTTT. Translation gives CASSTLYRGLPEGTQYF.

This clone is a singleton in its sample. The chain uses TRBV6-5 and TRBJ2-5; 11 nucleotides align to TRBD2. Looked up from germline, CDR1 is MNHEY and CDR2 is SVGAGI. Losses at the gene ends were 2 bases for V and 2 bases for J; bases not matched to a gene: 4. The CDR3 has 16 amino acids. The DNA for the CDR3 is TGTGCCAGCAGTTACCGTAGCGGGGGGGGACAAGAGACCCAGTACTTC. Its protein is CASSYRSGGGQETQYF.

The CDR3 nucleotides are TGTGCCAGCACCATTTTAGACAGGGGGCCTGAAGCTTTCTTT. Its translation: CASTILDRGPEAFF. The chain links TRBV5-6 to TRBJ1-1; 10 bases match TRBD1. CDR1 is SGHDT and CDR2 is YYEEEE in the germline V gene. Trimming removed 6 bases from V and 6 bases from J; junction bases left unmatched: 8. The CDR3 sequence is 14 residues long.

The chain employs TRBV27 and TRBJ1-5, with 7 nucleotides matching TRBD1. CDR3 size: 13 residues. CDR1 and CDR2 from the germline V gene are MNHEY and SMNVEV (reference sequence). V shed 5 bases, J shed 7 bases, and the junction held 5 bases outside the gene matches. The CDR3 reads CASSQTGIQPQHF. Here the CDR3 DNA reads TGTGCCAGCAGTCAGACAGGGATCCAGCCCCAGCATTTT.

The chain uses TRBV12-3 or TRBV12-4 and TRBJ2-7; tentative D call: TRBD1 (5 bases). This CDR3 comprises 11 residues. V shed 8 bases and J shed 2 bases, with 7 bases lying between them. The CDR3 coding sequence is TGTGCCAGCCTCAGGGCCTACGAGCAGTACTTC. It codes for CASLRAYEQYF.

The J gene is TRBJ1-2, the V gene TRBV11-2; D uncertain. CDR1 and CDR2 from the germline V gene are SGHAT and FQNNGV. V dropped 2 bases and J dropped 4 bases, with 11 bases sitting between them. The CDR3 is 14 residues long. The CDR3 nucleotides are TGTGCCAGCAGCTTACGGGGAAGCTTCTATGGCTACACCTTC. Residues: CASSLRGSFYGYTF.

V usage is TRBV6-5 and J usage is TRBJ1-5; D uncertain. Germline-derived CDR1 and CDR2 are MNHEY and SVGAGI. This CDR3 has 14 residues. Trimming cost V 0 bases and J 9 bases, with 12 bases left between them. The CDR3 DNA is TGTGCCAGCAGTTACTCGAATGAATGGGGGCCCCAGCATTTT. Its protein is CASSYSNEWGPQHF.

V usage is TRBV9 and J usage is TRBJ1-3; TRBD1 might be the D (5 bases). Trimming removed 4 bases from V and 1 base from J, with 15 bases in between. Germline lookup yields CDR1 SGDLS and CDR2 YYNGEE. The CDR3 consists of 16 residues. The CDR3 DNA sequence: TGTGCCAGCAGCCCCCCCCAAGGGACTTCTGGAAACACCATATATTTT. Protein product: CASSPPQGTSGNTIYF.

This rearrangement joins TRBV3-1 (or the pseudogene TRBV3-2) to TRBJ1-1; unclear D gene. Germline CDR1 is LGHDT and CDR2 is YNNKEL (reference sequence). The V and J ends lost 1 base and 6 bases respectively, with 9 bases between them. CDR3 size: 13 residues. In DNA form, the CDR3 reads TGTGCCAGCAGCCAAGTGTCCGGGGCTGAAGCTTTCTTT. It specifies CASSQVSGAEAFF.

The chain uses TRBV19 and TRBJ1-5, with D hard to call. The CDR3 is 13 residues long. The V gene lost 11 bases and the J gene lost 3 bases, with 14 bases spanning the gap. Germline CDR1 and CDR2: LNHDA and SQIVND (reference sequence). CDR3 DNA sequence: TGTGCCTGTGAAGCCACGTTCAATCAGCCCCAGCATTTT. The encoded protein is CACEATFNQPQHF.

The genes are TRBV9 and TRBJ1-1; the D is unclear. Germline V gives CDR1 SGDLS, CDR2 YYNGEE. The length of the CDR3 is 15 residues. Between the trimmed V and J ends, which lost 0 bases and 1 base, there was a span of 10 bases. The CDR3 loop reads CASSVAGRTNTEAFF. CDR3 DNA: TGTGCCAGCAGCGTAGCCGGTCGAACGAACACTGAAGCTTTCTTT. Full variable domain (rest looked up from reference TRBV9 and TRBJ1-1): DSGVTQTPKHLITATGQRVTLRCSPRSGDLSVYWYQQSLDQGLQFLIQYYNGEERAKGNILERFSAQQFPDLHSELNLSSLELGDSALYFCASSVAGRTNTEAFFGQGTRLTVV.

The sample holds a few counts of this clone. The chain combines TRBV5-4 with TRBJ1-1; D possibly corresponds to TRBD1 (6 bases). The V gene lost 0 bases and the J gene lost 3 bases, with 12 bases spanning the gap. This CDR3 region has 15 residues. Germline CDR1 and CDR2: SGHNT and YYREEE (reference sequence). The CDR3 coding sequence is TGTGCCAGCAGCTTGGCCCGGGGGGCCTACACTGAAGCTTTCTTT. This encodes CASSLARGAYTEAFF.

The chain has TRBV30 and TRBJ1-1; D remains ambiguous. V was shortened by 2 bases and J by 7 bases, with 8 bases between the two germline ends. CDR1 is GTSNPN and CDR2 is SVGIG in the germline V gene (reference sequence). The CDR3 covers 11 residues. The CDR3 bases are TGTGCCTGGAGTCCCGGAGGTGAAGCTTTCTTT. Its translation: CAWSPGGEAFF.